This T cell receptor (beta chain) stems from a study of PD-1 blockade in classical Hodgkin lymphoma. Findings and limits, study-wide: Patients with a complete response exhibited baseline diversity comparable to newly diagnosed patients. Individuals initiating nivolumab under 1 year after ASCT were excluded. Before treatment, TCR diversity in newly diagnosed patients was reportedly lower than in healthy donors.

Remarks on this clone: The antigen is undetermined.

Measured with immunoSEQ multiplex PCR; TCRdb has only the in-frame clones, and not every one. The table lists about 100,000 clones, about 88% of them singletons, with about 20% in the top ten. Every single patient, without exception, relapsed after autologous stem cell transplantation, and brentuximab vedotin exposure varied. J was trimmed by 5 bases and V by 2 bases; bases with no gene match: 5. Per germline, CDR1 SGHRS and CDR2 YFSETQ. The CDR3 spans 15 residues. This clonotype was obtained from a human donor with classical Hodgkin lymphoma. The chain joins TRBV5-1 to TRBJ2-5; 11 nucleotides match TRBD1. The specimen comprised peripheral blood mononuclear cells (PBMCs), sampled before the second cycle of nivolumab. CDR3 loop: CASSFPGTGGETQYF. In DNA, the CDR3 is TGCGCCAGCAGCTTTCCCGGGACAGGGGGTGAGACCCAGTACTTC.